A selection of T cell receptor beta chains follows, all from one sample in a study of identifying expanded T cells in peripheral blood. Here immunoSEQ multiplex PCR was the method, and the copy in TCRdb shows in-frame clones only, minus some. Of 95,000 to 150,000 clones in the sample, roughly 80% were seen once. Sequencing used blood. These receptors all come from a person aged 18-70 years in good health. Each CDR3 is given with its conserved first and last residue. Each record gives: V gene, clone size, CDR3 length, D gene, J gene, CDR3 DNA, CDR3 protein. The D gene is left open where the match is weak. A clone size is listed for some rows: how often the clone was seen (once, few, many), or a class if it is expanded.

V gene: TRBV5-5
clone size: many
CDR3 length: 13
D gene: -
J gene: TRBJ2-7
CDR3 DNA: TGTGCCAGCAGCTTGCAGGGCTTGTACGAGCAGTACTTC
CDR3 protein: CASSLQGLYEQYF

V gene: TRBV30
clone size: -
CDR3 length: 12
D gene: TRBD1
J gene: TRBJ2-7
CDR3 DNA: TGTGCCTGGAGCCCACTCCCGGGACAGCGGTTCTTC
CDR3 protein: CAWSPLPGQRFF

V gene: TRBV18
clone size: -
CDR3 length: 14
D gene: -
J gene: TRBJ1-1
CDR3 DNA: TGTGCCAGCTCCCCAGATCTCGGGGGTGGCGGAGCTTTCTTT
CDR3 protein: CASSPDLGGGGAFF

V gene: TRBV29-1
clone size: -
CDR3 length: 11
D gene: -
J gene: TRBJ1-3
CDR3 DNA: TGCAGCGTAAGCCACGGAAACACCATATATTTT
CDR3 protein: CSVSHGNTIYF

V gene: TRBV11-3
clone size: -
CDR3 length: 18
D gene: TRBD1
J gene: TRBJ2-7
CDR3 DNA: TGTGCCAGCAGCTTAGCCCAGGGCGGGACAGGCTTCGGGTACGAGCAGTACTTC
CDR3 protein: CASSLAQGGTGFGYEQYF

V gene: TRBV30
clone size: -
CDR3 length: 13
D gene: -
J gene: TRBJ2-7
CDR3 DNA: TGTGCCTGGAGTAGGGACCGATCCTACGAGCAGTACTTC
CDR3 protein: CAWSRDRSYEQYF

V gene: TRBV2
clone size: -
CDR3 length: 13
D gene: -
J gene: TRBJ1-2
CDR3 DNA: TGTGCCAGCAGTGTACAGCCCAAGGTCCGCTACACCTTC
CDR3 protein: CASSVQPKVRYTF

V gene: TRBV6-6
clone size: -
CDR3 length: 16
D gene: -
J gene: TRBJ1-5
CDR3 DNA: TGTGCCAGCAGTTACGGACGGCCTGATAGCAATCAGCCCCAGCATTTT
CDR3 protein: CASSYGRPDSNQPQHF

V gene: TRBV7-9
clone size: few
CDR3 length: 14
D gene: -
J gene: TRBJ1-5
CDR3 DNA: TGTGCCAGCAGCTTAGCGGGGTCCCATCAGCCCCAGCATTTT
CDR3 protein: CASSLAGSHQPQHF

V gene: TRBV27
clone size: -
CDR3 length: 15
D gene: TRBD1
J gene: TRBJ2-7
CDR3 DNA: TGTGCCAGCAAGACTTTCGGGACAGGGTTCTACGAGCAGTACTTC
CDR3 protein: CASKTFGTGFYEQYF

V gene: TRBV6-4
clone size: -
CDR3 length: 14
D gene: -
J gene: TRBJ2-7
CDR3 DNA: TGTGCCAGCAGTACAGAGATATACTCCTACGAGCAGTACTTC
CDR3 protein: CASSTEIYSYEQYF

V gene: TRBV10-3
clone size: -
CDR3 length: 15
D gene: -
J gene: TRBJ2-7
CDR3 DNA: TGTGCCATCAGTGAGTCGACCAGGGTTCCCTACGAGCAGTACTTC
CDR3 protein: CAISESTRVPYEQYF

V gene: TRBV6-1
clone size: -
CDR3 length: 14
D gene: -
J gene: TRBJ2-7
CDR3 DNA: TGTGCCAGCTTTGTGGGCGGTAGCTCCTACGAGCAGTACTTC
CDR3 protein: CASFVGGSSYEQYF

V gene: TRBV7-2
clone size: -
CDR3 length: 15
D gene: TRBD1
J gene: TRBJ1-2
CDR3 DNA: TGTGCCAGCAGCCGGGGACAGTCTTCTAACTATGGCTACACCTTC
CDR3 protein: CASSRGQSSNYGYTF

V gene: TRBV19
clone size: -
CDR3 length: 15
D gene: -
J gene: TRBJ2-5
CDR3 DNA: TGTGCCAGTAGTATGGTACAGGGTCCGTGGGGGACCCAGTACTTC
CDR3 protein: CASSMVQGPWGTQYF

V gene: TRBV10-3
clone size: -
CDR3 length: 13
D gene: -
J gene: TRBJ2-5
CDR3 DNA: TGTGCCATCATGGGAGCGAACCAAGAGACCCAGTACTTC
CDR3 protein: CAIMGANQETQYF

V gene: TRBV30
clone size: -
CDR3 length: 13
D gene: -
J gene: TRBJ1-1
CDR3 DNA: TGTGCCTGGGGGTTCGGGAATGGGGCCGAAGCTTTCTTT
CDR3 protein: CAWGFGNGAEAFF

V gene: TRBV9
clone size: -
CDR3 length: 13
D gene: -
J gene: TRBJ1-6
CDR3 DNA: TGTGCCAGCGGCATGGCAGAAAATTCACCCCTCCACTTT
CDR3 protein: CASGMAENSPLHF

V gene: TRBV5-1
clone size: once
CDR3 length: 14
D gene: -
J gene: TRBJ1-4
CDR3 DNA: TGCGCCAGCAGCTTGGGGGGACTGAATGAAAAACTGTTTTTT
CDR3 protein: CASSLGGLNEKLFF

V gene: TRBV7-2
clone size: -
CDR3 length: 15
D gene: -
J gene: TRBJ2-1
CDR3 DNA: TGTGCCAGCAGCTTAGCCTCGTCGGGGTATGCGGAGCAGTTCTTC
CDR3 protein: CASSLASSGYAEQFF

V gene: TRBV4-1
clone size: -
CDR3 length: 17
D gene: TRBD2
J gene: TRBJ2-5
CDR3 DNA: TGCGCCAGCAGCCAAGATCCAGCGGGGGGGCCGAGAGAGACCCAGTACTTC
CDR3 protein: CASSQDPAGGPRETQYF

V gene: TRBV29-1
clone size: -
CDR3 length: 16
D gene: -
J gene: TRBJ1-2
CDR3 DNA: TGCAGCGTTCTAGACCCCCGGGACTGGGAGGACTATGGCTACACCTTC
CDR3 protein: CSVLDPRDWEDYGYTF

V gene: TRBV11-3
clone size: -
CDR3 length: 13
D gene: TRBD1
J gene: TRBJ2-5
CDR3 DNA: TGTGCCAGCAGTTCTACAGGGGAAGAGACCCAGTACTTC
CDR3 protein: CASSSTGEETQYF

V gene: TRBV30
clone size: -
CDR3 length: 16
D gene: -
J gene: TRBJ2-2
CDR3 DNA: TGTGCCTGGACAAGGGGCAGGGGAACGAACACCGGGGAGCTGTTTTTT
CDR3 protein: CAWTRGRGTNTGELFF

V gene: TRBV19
clone size: -
CDR3 length: 14
D gene: TRBD1
J gene: TRBJ1-2
CDR3 DNA: TGTGCCAGTAGTATCCAACAGGGGTACTATGGCTACACCTTC
CDR3 protein: CASSIQQGYYGYTF

V gene: TRBV5-1
clone size: -
CDR3 length: 14
D gene: -
J gene: TRBJ2-1
CDR3 DNA: TGCGCCAGCAGCTTGAGTTGGGCCAACAATGAGCAGTTCTTC
CDR3 protein: CASSLSWANNEQFF

V gene: TRBV5-1
clone size: -
CDR3 length: 11
D gene: -
J gene: TRBJ1-4
CDR3 DNA: TGCGCCAGCAGCCTGGGCGAAAAACTGTTTTTT
CDR3 protein: CASSLGEKLFF

V gene: TRBV5-4
clone size: once
CDR3 length: 14
D gene: TRBD1
J gene: TRBJ1-2
CDR3 DNA: TGTGCCAGCAGCCGGGGACAGTCCAACTATGGCTACACCTTC
CDR3 protein: CASSRGQSNYGYTF